A single sample gave rise to the 25 T cell receptor beta chains below, sequenced in a study of identical twins. TCRdb fed the 5' RACE reads into MiXCR, producing one record per CDR3 protein. The repertoire holds 200,000 to 250,000 distinct CDR3 sequences, with about 13% as singletons. These same records also appear under a second study, on yellow fever vaccine responses in identical twins.

Source material: memory (CD45RO+) T cells sorted from blood. The receptor set was obtained from a woman under 30 in good health.

V and J are TRBV5-1 and TRBJ2-7, with D possibly matching TRBD2 (5 bases). Trimming stripped 4 bases from V and 1 base from J, with 15 bases between. Germline V gene data show CDR1 as SGHRS and CDR2 as YFSETQ. The CDR3 runs 15 residues. The CDR3: CASSTEAEPSYEQYF. In DNA form, the CDR3 reads TGCGCCAGCAGCACGGAAGCGGAACCATCCTACGAGCAGTACTTC.

This clonotype occurred many times. The V and J genes are TRBV12-3 or TRBV12-4 and TRBJ2-5; perhaps TRBD2 as D (5 bases). The CDR3 is 14 residues long. Trimming cost V 6 bases and J 9 bases, with 20 bases left between them. In nucleotides, the CDR3 is TGTGCCAGCAGCCGGGGTGTCGCAGCCGAGTCCCAGTACTTC. Amino acids: CASSRGVAAESQYF.

This clonotype was detected a few times. The genes are TRBV7-9 and TRBJ2-1, with 12 bases lining up with TRBD2. The CDR3 is 17 amino acids. The germline V gene has CDR1 SEHNR and CDR2 FQNEAQ (reference sequence). V lost 4 bases to trimming and J lost 4 bases; unmatched junction nucleotides: 8. Here the CDR3 DNA reads TGTGCCAGCAGCTCTCGGCGGACTAGCGGGGTGTACAATGAGCAGTTCTTC. It yields the protein CASSSRRTSGVYNEQFF. Full variable domain (remainder filled in from reference TRBV7-9 and TRBJ2-1): DTGVSQNPRHKITKRGQNVTFRCDPISEHNRLYWYRQTLGQGPEFLTYFQNEAQLEKSRLLSDRFSAERPKGSFSTLEIQRTEQGDSAMYLCASSSRRTSGVYNEQFFGPGTRLTVL.

The V call is TRBV2, the J call TRBJ2-7; 8 positions agree with TRBD1. Germline assignment: CDR1 SNHLY and CDR2 FYNNEI. After removal of 5 bases from V and 0 bases from J, the junction contained 3 bases not matched to a gene. The CDR3 runs 14 residues. This CDR3 is CASSRDRLSYEQYF. CDR3 nucleotides: TGTGCCAGCAGTAGGGACAGGCTCTCCTACGAGCAGTACTTC.

The J gene is TRBJ1-6, the V gene TRBV6-2 or TRBV6-3; the D gene is possibly TRBD1 (5 bases). Germline CDR1 reads MNHEY; CDR2 reads SVGEGT. Between the trimmed V and J ends, which lost 5 bases and 7 bases, there was a span of 9 bases. This CDR3 region has 13 residues. CDR3 sequence reads: CASSDRQNSPLHF. CDR3 bases: TGTGCCAGCAGTGACCGACAGAATTCACCCCTCCACTTT.

This rearrangement joins TRBV29-1 to TRBJ1-1; 8 nucleotides match TRBD1. CDR1 is SQVTM and CDR2 is ANQGSEA in the germline V gene. The trim removed 6 bases at V and 0 bases at J, leaving 9 bases unmatched. The CDR3 runs 15 residues. In nucleotides, the CDR3 is TGCAGCGTACCCAGACAGGGGCTCATGAACACTGAAGCTTTCTTT. Its protein is CSVPRQGLMNTEAFF.

The chain employs TRBV7-2 and TRBJ1-6, with 9 bases lining up with TRBD1. Looked up from germline, CDR1 is SGHTA and CDR2 is FQGNSA. The CDR3 loop spans 17 amino acids. Trimming at V came to 5 bases and at J to 4 bases, leaving 9 bases not matched to a gene. The CDR3 DNA is TGTGCCAGCAGCCCTGGACAGGGGAATCGGTATAATTCACCCCTCCACTTT. It is translated as CASSPGQGNRYNSPLHF.

This rearrangement joins TRBV4-2 to TRBJ2-6; D might be TRBD1 (6 bases). The germline gives CDR1 LGHNA, CDR2 YNFKEQ. The CDR3 has 17 amino acids. Deletions cut 2 bases from V and 0 bases from J, with 11 bases between. CDR3 nucleotides: TGTGCCAGCAGCCAACAGGACAGCATCTCTGGGGCCAACGTCCTGACTTTC. Its protein product is CASSQQDSISGANVLTF.

The gene calls are TRBV4-1 and TRBJ2-5; D might be TRBD2 (6 bases). This CDR3 comprises 18 residues. The V end lost 2 bases, the J end lost 2 bases, and 21 bases lay between the germline ends. CDR1 is MGHRA, CDR2 YSYEKL, per germline. CDR3 in amino acids: CASSQSPRTGGNQETQYF. CDR3 bases: TGCGCCAGCAGCCAATCCCCCCGCACAGGCGGGAATCAAGAGACCCAGTACTTC.

A few counts support this clonotype. The chain couples TRBV11-2 to TRBJ2-7, with D maybe TRBD1 (6 bases). This CDR3 has 15 amino acids. The germline V gene has CDR1 SGHAT and CDR2 FQNNGV. V was cut by 5 bases and J by 4 bases, with 18 bases left in between. The CDR3 region has the DNA TGTGCCAGCAGCCCAGCCGGGACACGAGGTTACGAGCAGTACTTC. Its translation: CASSPAGTRGYEQYF.

The sample holds many counts of this clonotype. The V call is TRBV3-1, the J call TRBJ2-7; possible D gene TRBD2, 5 bases. The CDR3 contains 13 residues. CDR1 is LGHDT and CDR2 is YNNKEL in the germline V gene (reference sequence). V lost 7 bases and J lost 6, with 16 bases in between. For the CDR3, the DNA is TGTGCCAGCAAAGGCCGGGGATCGGGCGAGCAGTACTTC. It is translated as CASKGRGSGEQYF.

This clonotype has only a few counts. The genes are TRBV9 and TRBJ2-1; D tentatively reads TRBD1 or TRBD2 (7 bases each). The CDR3 is 16 residues long. V lost 3 bases and J 1 base, leaving 14 bases between the germline ends. Per germline, CDR1 SGDLS and CDR2 YYNGEE. This CDR3 reads CASSEGAGASYNEQFF. As DNA, the CDR3 is TGTGCCAGCAGCGAGGGGGCGGGGGCTTCCTACAATGAGCAGTTCTTC.

The table lists this clonotype with a few counts. The J gene is TRBJ2-7, the V gene TRBV20-1, with 7 bases fitting TRBD1. J was trimmed by 5 bases and V by 6 bases; bases with no gene match: 10. Per the germline V gene, CDR1 is DFQATT and CDR2 is SNEGSKA (reference sequence). This CDR3 has 13 amino acids. The CDR3 sequence: CSAPEARGNEQYF. The CDR3 DNA follows: TGCAGTGCCCCCGAGGCCAGGGGGAACGAGCAGTACTTC.

This clonotype was counted many times. This chain links TRBV5-1 with TRBJ2-3; no clear D gene. V was pared by 1 base and J by 6 bases, with 6 bases between. Germline assignment: CDR1 SGHRS and CDR2 YFSETQ. The CDR3 totals 12 residues. The DNA for the CDR3 is TGCGCCAGCAGCTTGAATCGGGATACGCAGTATTTT. This codes for CASSLNRDTQYF.

The chain carries TRBV20-1 and TRBJ2-1; 10 nucleotides line up with TRBD1. In germline, CDR1 is DFQATT, CDR2 SNEGSKA (reference sequence). CDR3 size: 15 residues. The junction had 8 bases not matched to a gene; V was cut back by 1 base and J by 8 bases. The CDR3 coding sequence is TGCAGTGCTAGAGTTTTGGAGACAGGGGGCCATGAGCAGTTCTTC. Encoded protein: CSARVLETGGHEQFF.

This clonotype was detected a few times. The rearrangement joins TRBV29-1 to TRBJ2-5; 11 bases are a match to TRBD2. Germline V gene lookup returns CDR1 SQVTM and CDR2 ANQGSEA. CDR3 length: 15 residues. V dropped 6 bases and J dropped 4; count of bases not matched to a gene: 10. DNA of the CDR3: TGCAGCGTGCAACCCGGACTAGCGGGCGGAGAGACCCAGTACTTC. It encodes CSVQPGLAGGETQYF.

The chain carries TRBV7-2 and TRBJ2-5; D gene ambiguous. The CDR3 sequence is 15 residues long. Germline V gene data show CDR1 as SGHTA and CDR2 as FQGNSA. V was cut by 0 bases and J by 1 base, with 9 bases left in between. CDR3 sequence (DNA): TGTGCCAGCAGCTTAGCGGTCCACCCCCAAGAGACCCAGTACTTC. This sequence encodes CASSLAVHPQETQYF.

The table lists this clonotype with a few counts. The chain combines TRBV20-1 with TRBJ1-1; D gene uncertain. CDR1 and CDR2 (germline): DFQATT, SNEGSKA (reference sequence). The CDR3 runs to 16 residues. V was cut by 0 bases and J by 0 bases, with 14 bases left in between. The DNA for the CDR3 is TGCAGTGCTAGAGATCGGGAGAGATTCATGAACACTGAAGCTTTCTTT. Its protein product is CSARDRERFMNTEAFF.

There are many counts of this clonotype. The V call is TRBV7-9, the J call TRBJ1-2; D call uncertain. Trimming stripped 3 bases from V and 7 bases from J, with 6 bases between. Germline V gene data show CDR1 as SEHNR and CDR2 as FQNEAQ (reference sequence). The CDR3 length is 11 residues. CDR3 DNA: TGTGCCAGCAGCTTGTCGGGTGGCTACACCTTC. It codes for CASSLSGGYTF.

This clonotype was seen a handful of times. This chain joins TRBV24-1 and TRBJ1-2, with D hard to call. V lost 9 bases and J 6 bases, leaving 13 bases between the germline ends. Per the germline V gene, CDR1 is KGHDR and CDR2 is SFDVKD. This CDR3 region has 12 residues. CDR3 sequence reads: CATWLRGNGYTF. The DNA of the CDR3 is TGTGCCACCTGGCTGCGGGGTAATGGCTACACCTTC.

This clonotype was counted ten times or more. The CDR3 protein is CASSQPTGGASPEAFF. The CDR3, as DNA: TGTGCCAGCAGCCAGCCTACAGGGGGCGCTTCCCCTGAAGCTTTCTTT. The rearrangement links TRBV14 to TRBJ1-1; TRBD1 matches at 9 bases. The V and J ends lost 3 bases and 6 bases, in that order; junction bases with no gene match: 11. Germline V lookup: CDR1 SGHDN, CDR2 FVKESK. The CDR3 loop spans 16 amino acids.

The genes are TRBV10-3 and TRBJ2-7, with D uncertain. Germline V gene data show CDR1 as ENHRY and CDR2 as SYGVKD. The germline V and J ends were trimmed by 2 bases and 7 bases, with 21 bases remaining between them. The CDR3 extends over 16 amino acids. CDR3 sequence: CAISEDSIGSSREQYF. The CDR3 DNA reads TGTGCCATCAGTGAGGATTCAATCGGTAGCTCGCGAGAGCAGTACTTC.

This clonotype was counted between two and nine times. The rearrangement uses TRBV20-1 and TRBJ2-3, with 7 nucleotides matching TRBD2. The CDR3 is made up of 14 amino acids. J lost 2 bases, V lost 1 base, and 3 bases had no gene match. The germline V gene has CDR1 DFQATT and CDR2 SNEGSKA (reference sequence). Written as DNA, the CDR3 is TGCAGTGCTAGAGGACTAGCCCACACAGATACGCAGTATTTT. This translates into CSARGLAHTDTQYF.

In its sample, this clonotype was seen a few times. As DNA, the CDR3 is TGTGCCAGCGGGGAGGGGGCGCCCTACGAGCAGTACTTC. Translation: CASGEGAPYEQYF. The V and J genes are TRBV7-9 and TRBJ2-7; D tentatively reads TRBD1 or TRBD2 (7 bases each). The V gene lost 8 bases and the J gene lost 2 bases, with 13 bases spanning the gap. Germline V lookup: CDR1 SEHNR, CDR2 FQNEAQ (reference sequence). The CDR3 loop spans 13 amino acids.

This clonotype was seen only a few times. This chain joins TRBV11-2 and TRBJ2-3; 15 bases are a match to TRBD2. The V and J ends lost 4 bases and 2 bases, in that order; junction bases with no gene match: 10. The CDR3 consists of 19 residues. Germline V gene lookup returns CDR1 SGHAT and CDR2 FQNNGV. The CDR3 here is CASSSKSWTSGRDTDTQYF. The CDR3 region has the DNA TGTGCCAGCAGCTCTAAATCTTGGACTAGCGGGAGGGACACAGATACGCAGTATTTT.